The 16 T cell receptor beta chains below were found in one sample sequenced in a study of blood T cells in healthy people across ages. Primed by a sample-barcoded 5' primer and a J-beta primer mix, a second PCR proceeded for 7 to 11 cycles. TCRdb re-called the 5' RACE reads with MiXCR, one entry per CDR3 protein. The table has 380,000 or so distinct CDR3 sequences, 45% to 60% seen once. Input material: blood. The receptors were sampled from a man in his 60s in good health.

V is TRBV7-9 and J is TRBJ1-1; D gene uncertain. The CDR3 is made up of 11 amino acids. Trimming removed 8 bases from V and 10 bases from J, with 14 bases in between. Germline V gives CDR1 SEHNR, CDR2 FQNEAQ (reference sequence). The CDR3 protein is CASGTSVGAFF. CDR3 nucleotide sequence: TGTGCCAGCGGCACGTCGGTGGGAGCTTTCTTT.

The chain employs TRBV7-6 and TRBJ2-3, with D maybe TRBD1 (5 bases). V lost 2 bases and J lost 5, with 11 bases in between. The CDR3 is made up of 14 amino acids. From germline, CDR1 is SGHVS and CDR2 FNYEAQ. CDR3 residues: CASSLSRGQDTQYF. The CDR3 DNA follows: TGTGCCAGCAGCTTAAGTAGGGGCCAAGATACGCAGTATTTT.

The CDR3 sequence is CASSWGQFTDTQYF. The CDR3 DNA sequence: TGTGCCAGCAGCTGGGGACAGTTTACAGATACGCAGTATTTT. The chain couples TRBV7-6 to TRBJ2-3, with 7 bases matching TRBD1. The germline V gene encodes CDR1 SGHVS and CDR2 FNYEAQ. V lost 4 bases to trimming and J lost 3 bases; unmatched junction nucleotides: 4. The length of the CDR3 is 14 residues.

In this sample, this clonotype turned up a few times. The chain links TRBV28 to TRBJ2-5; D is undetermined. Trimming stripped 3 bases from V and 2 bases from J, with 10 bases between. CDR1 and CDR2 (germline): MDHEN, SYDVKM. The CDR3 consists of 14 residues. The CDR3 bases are TGTGCCAGCAGTTTGGCAGGAATTCAAGAGACCCAGTACTTC. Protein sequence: CASSLAGIQETQYF. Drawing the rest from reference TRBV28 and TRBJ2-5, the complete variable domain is DVKVTQSSRYLVKRTGEKVFLECVQDMDHENMFWYRQDPGLGLRLIYFSYDVKMKEKGDIPEGYSVSREKKERFSLILESASTNQTSMYLCASSLAGIQETQYFGPGTRLLVL.

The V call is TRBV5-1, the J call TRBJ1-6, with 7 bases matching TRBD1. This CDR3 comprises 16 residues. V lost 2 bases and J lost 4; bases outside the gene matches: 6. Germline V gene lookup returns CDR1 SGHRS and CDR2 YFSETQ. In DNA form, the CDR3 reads TGCGCCAGCAGCTTCTCCCGGACAGGATATAATTCACCCCTCCACTTT. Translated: CASSFSRTGYNSPLHF.

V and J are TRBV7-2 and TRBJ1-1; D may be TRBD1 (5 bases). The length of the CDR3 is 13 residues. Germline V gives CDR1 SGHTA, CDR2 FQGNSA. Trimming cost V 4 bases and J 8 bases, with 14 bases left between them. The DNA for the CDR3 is TGTGCCAGCAGCTCGGGACTGAGAAGGGAAGCTTTCTTT. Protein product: CASSSGLRREAFF.

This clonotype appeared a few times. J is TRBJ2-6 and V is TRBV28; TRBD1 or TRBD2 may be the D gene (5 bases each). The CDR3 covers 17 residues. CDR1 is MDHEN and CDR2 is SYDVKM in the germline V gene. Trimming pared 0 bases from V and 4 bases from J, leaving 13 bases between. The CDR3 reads CASSLWSRGTGANVLTF. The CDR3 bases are TGTGCCAGCAGTTTATGGAGTCGTGGGACCGGGGCCAACGTCCTGACTTTC.

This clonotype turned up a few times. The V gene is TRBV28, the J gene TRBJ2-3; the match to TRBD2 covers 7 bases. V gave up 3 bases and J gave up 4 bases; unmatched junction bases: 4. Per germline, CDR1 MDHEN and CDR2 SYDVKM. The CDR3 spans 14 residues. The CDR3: CASSLGGSPDTQYF. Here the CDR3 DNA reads TGTGCCAGCAGTTTGGGCGGGAGTCCAGATACGCAGTATTTT. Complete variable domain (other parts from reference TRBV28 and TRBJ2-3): DVKVTQSSRYLVKRTGEKVFLECVQDMDHENMFWYRQDPGLGLRLIYFSYDVKMKEKGDIPEGYSVSREKKERFSLILESASTNQTSMYLCASSLGGSPDTQYFGPGTRLTVL.

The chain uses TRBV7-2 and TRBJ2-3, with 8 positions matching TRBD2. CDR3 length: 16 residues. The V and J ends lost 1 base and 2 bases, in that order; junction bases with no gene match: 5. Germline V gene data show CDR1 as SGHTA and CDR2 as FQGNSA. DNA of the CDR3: TGTGCCAGCAGCTTAGTAGGGACTAGACTCACAGATACGCAGTATTTT. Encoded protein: CASSLVGTRLTDTQYF.

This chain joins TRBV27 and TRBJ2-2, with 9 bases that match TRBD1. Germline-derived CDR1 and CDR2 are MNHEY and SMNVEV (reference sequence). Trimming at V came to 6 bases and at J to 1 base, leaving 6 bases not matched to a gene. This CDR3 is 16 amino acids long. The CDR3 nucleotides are TGTGCCAGCAGACTACAGGGGGCCCTGAACACCGGGGAGCTGTTTTTT. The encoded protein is CASRLQGALNTGELFF.

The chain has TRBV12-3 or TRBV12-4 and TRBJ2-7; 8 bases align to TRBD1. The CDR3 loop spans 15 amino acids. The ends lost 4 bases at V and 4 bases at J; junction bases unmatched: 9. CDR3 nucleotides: TGTGCCAGCAGTTATTTGGACAGGGCAGGGTACGAGCAGTACTTC. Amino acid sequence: CASSYLDRAGYEQYF.

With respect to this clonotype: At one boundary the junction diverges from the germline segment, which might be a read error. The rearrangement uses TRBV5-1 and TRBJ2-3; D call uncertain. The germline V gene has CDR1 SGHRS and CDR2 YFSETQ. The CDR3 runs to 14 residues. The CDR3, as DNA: TGCGCCAGCGGCTTCCTTCCTAGCACAGATACGCAGTATTTT. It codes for CASGFLPSTDTQYF.

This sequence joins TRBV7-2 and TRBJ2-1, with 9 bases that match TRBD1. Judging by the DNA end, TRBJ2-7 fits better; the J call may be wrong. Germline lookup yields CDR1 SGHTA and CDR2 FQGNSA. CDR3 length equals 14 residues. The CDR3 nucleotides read TGTGCCAGCAGCCCGGGACAGGGAGACGATGAGCAGTACTTC. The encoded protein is CASSPGQGDDEQYF.

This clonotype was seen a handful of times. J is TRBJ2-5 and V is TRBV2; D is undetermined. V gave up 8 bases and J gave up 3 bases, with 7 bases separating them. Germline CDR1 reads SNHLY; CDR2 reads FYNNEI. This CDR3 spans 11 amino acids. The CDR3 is CASGEEETQYF. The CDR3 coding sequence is TGTGCCAGCGGGGAAGAAGAGACCCAGTACTTC.

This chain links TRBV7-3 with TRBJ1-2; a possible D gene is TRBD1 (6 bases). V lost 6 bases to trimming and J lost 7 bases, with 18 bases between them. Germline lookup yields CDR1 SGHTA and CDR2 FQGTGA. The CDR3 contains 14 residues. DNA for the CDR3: TGTGCCAGCAGTATCGGACCCGCGGGGGCTGGCTACACCTTC. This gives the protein CASSIGPAGAGYTF. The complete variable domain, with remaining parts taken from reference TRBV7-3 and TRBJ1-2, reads GAGVSQTPSNKVTEKGKYVELRCDPISGHTALYWYRQSLGQGPEFLIYFQGTGAADDSGLPNDRFFAVRPEGSVSTLKIQRTERGDSAVYLCASSIGPAGAGYTFGSGTRLTVV.

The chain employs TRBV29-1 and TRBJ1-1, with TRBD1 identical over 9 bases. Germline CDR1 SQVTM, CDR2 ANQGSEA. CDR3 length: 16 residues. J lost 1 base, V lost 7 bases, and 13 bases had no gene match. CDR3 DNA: TGCAGCGCCCGCACACAGGGGGCGAGGGGGAACACTGAAGCTTTCTTT. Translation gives CSARTQGARGNTEAFF.